A single sample gave rise to the 2 T cell receptor beta chains below, sequenced in a study of control samples from healthy donors and cancer patients. TCRdb's table, derived via immunoSEQ multiplex PCR, lists solely in-frame clones and lacks some. This table has around 110,000 clones, over 90% appearing once. Sequencing was done on a sample of blood. These receptors originate from a man aged 30 to 45 in good health.

A few counts support this clone. This chain joins TRBV7-9 and TRBJ1-1; 8 bases align to TRBD1. J lost 4 bases, V lost 4 bases, and 11 bases had no gene match. Germline CDR1 reads SEHNR; CDR2 reads FQNEAQ (reference sequence). This CDR3 has 16 amino acids. DNA for the CDR3: TGTGCCAGCAGCTCGACAGGGGTCTCGACGAGCACTGAAGCTTTCTTT. Amino acids: CASSSTGVSTSTEAFF.

The chain links TRBV20-1 to TRBJ1-2; D is unresolved. The V gene lost 7 bases and the J gene lost 5 bases, with 5 bases spanning the gap. The CDR3 is 9 residues long. Germline V CDR1 and CDR2: DFQATT, SNEGSKA (reference sequence). CDR3: CSVIYGYTF. The CDR3 DNA reads TGCAGTGTCATTTATGGCTACACCTTC.